Below, 23 T cell receptor beta chains from the same sample are listed, as sequenced in a study of cytomegalovirus exposure and HLA in healthy donors. Primers for the PCR totalled 60 Vbeta and 13 Jbeta. Some clones are missing from TCRdb's copy, which holds only in-frame ones; the method was immunoSEQ multiplex PCR. The sample carries around 140,000 clones, roughly 79% recorded once. The sequenced material came from PBMCs. The receptors were sampled from a woman aged 60-75 years in good health and CMV-seropositive.

This clone appeared a single time. This chain links TRBV5-1 with TRBJ2-3; TRBD1 aligns across 11 bases. The V gene's germline CDR1 is SGHRS and CDR2 YFSETQ. The junction had 11 bases not matched to a gene; V was cut back by 4 bases and J by 4 bases. This CDR3 comprises 17 residues. CDR3 coding DNA: TGCGCCAGCAGCCCCATCCCCGGGACAGGGGGTCCAGATACGCAGTATTTT. Translated, it gives CASSPIPGTGGPDTQYF.

The chain uses TRBV20-1 and TRBJ2-7, with D unclear. Germline CDR1 DFQATT, CDR2 SNEGSKA (reference sequence). This CDR3 is 11 amino acids long. With 5 bases removed from V and 4 bases from J, the gap between germline ends came to 9 bases. The CDR3 DNA is TGCAGTGCTGACCCTAGGTACGAGCAGTACTTC. Translating it yields CSADPRYEQYF.

V is TRBV9 and J is TRBJ2-2; D is possibly TRBD2 (6 bases). The ends were cut back, 3 bases at V and 5 bases at J, with 20 bases in the middle. Germline-derived CDR1 and CDR2 are SGDLS and YYNGEE. This CDR3 spans 17 amino acids. The CDR3 region has the DNA TGTGCCAGCAGCGGAAGCGTACTAGCAGATAGGACCGGGGAGCTGTTTTTT. Amino acid sequence: CASSGSVLADRTGELFF.

The chain employs TRBV10-3 and TRBJ1-1, with D possibly being TRBD1 (6 bases). V gave up 10 bases and J gave up 4 bases, with 13 bases separating them. The CDR3 consists of 12 residues. CDR1 is ENHRY, CDR2 SYGVKD, per germline. For the CDR3, the DNA is TGTGCCACGTCGAGGGGGGGCACTGAAGCTTTCTTT. This sequence encodes CATSRGGTEAFF.

The V and J genes are TRBV7-9 and TRBJ2-5, with 7 bases fitting TRBD1. This CDR3 comprises 14 residues. Germline CDR1 reads SEHNR; CDR2 reads FQNEAQ (reference sequence). Unmatched junction bases numbered 6, after V lost 4 bases and J lost 4 bases. Written as DNA, the CDR3 is TGTGCCAGCAGCTCCCGACAGGGTAGAGAGACCCAGTACTTC. This codes for CASSSRQGRETQYF.

The CDR3, as DNA: TGTGCCAGCAGCTTAAAGGCAGGGCTAGCGGGCCCCAATGAGCAGTTCTTC. It codes for CASSLKAGLAGPNEQFF. The rearrangement links TRBV7-3 to TRBJ2-1; 8 nucleotides align to TRBD2. Germline V gene lookup returns CDR1 SGHTA and CDR2 FQGTGA. This CDR3 spans 17 amino acids. V shed 1 base and J 6 bases; nucleotides not matched to a gene: 11.

The chain links TRBV30 to TRBJ1-5; 9 bases fit TRBD1. CDR3 size: 16 residues. Per the germline V gene, CDR1 is GTSNPN and CDR2 is SVGIG (reference sequence). V lost 0 bases to trimming and J lost 4 bases; unmatched junction nucleotides: 7. The CDR3 sequence: CAWSVGTGLRNQPQHF. The CDR3 region has the DNA TGTGCCTGGAGTGTGGGGACAGGGTTGAGGAATCAGCCCCAGCATTTT.

This sequence joins TRBV9 and TRBJ2-7; tentatively, D is TRBD2 (5 bases). V was clipped by 4 bases and J by 0 bases, with 11 bases between them. The V gene's germline CDR1 is SGDLS and CDR2 YYNGEE. CDR3 length: 14 amino acids. This CDR3 is CASSPRRASYEQYF. The CDR3 DNA follows: TGTGCCAGCAGCCCAAGGCGGGCCTCCTACGAGCAGTACTTC.

The chain couples TRBV5-1 to TRBJ1-2; D is unresolved. The CDR3 length is 15 residues. Germline CDR1 is SGHRS and CDR2 is YFSETQ. Trimming left V 4 bases short and J 6 bases short, with 19 bases between. The CDR3 reads CASSPIGEVWHGYTF. The CDR3 DNA follows: TGCGCCAGCAGCCCTATCGGTGAGGTCTGGCATGGCTACACCTTC. The complete variable domain, with remaining parts taken from reference TRBV5-1 and TRBJ1-2, reads KAGVTQTPRYLIKTRGQQVTLSCSPISGHRSVSWYQQTPGQGLQFLFEYFSETQRNKGNFPGRFSGRQFSNSRSEMNVSTLELGDSALYLCASSPIGEVWHGYTFGSGTRLTVV.

This clone is a singleton in its sample. This chain links TRBV5-1 with TRBJ2-3; 11 nucleotides match TRBD1. The CDR3 contains 16 residues. Germline V lookup: CDR1 SGHRS, CDR2 YFSETQ. J lost 3 bases, V lost 3 bases, and 6 bases had no gene match. CDR3 sequence: CASSWGDRGRTDTQYF. In nucleotides, the CDR3 is TGCGCCAGCAGCTGGGGGGACAGGGGGAGGACAGATACGCAGTATTTT.

This chain links TRBV10-3 with TRBJ1-5; TRBD1 aligns across 7 bases. CDR1 and CDR2 (germline): ENHRY, SYGVKD. Unmatched junction bases numbered 2, after V lost 11 bases and J lost 4 bases. CDR3 length: 11 residues. CDR3 residues: CAAGQNQPQHF. CDR3 sequence (DNA): TGTGCCGCGGGACAGAATCAGCCCCAGCATTTT.

The V and J genes are TRBV28 and TRBJ2-7, with 7 positions matching TRBD2. From germline, CDR1 is MDHEN and CDR2 SYDVKM. The CDR3 length is 13 residues. V gave up 9 bases and J gave up 6 bases; unmatched junction bases: 11. The CDR3 region is CASRAGVGGEQYF. The CDR3 DNA reads TGTGCCAGTCGGGCGGGAGTGGGCGGCGAGCAGTACTTC.

This chain connects TRBV7-9 to TRBJ2-7; 11 bases agree with TRBD2. This CDR3 region has 16 residues. Germline loops: CDR1 SEHNR, CDR2 FQNEAQ (reference sequence). V lost 5 bases to trimming and J lost 3 bases; unmatched junction nucleotides: 9. CDR3 sequence (DNA): TGTGCCAGCAGCGGCGGACTAGCGGGCCAACGCTACGAGCAGTACTTC. This gives the protein CASSGGLAGQRYEQYF.

The V call is TRBV18, the J call TRBJ2-7, with a weak D call TRBD2 (5 bases). The CDR3 contains 12 residues. V was clipped by 6 bases and J by 3 bases, with 9 bases between them. Germline lookup yields CDR1 KGHSH and CDR2 LQKENI. The CDR3 DNA is TGTGCCAGCTCCCACGGGGACTACGAGCAGTACTTC. Its translation is CASSHGDYEQYF.

The rearrangement joins TRBV7-9 to TRBJ2-5; possible D gene TRBD1, 6 bases. V lost 5 bases and J lost 2, with 18 bases in between. The CDR3 spans 16 residues. Germline V gives CDR1 SEHNR, CDR2 FQNEAQ (reference sequence). As DNA, the CDR3 is TGTGCCAGCAGCCCACCCGGACACACAGGGCAAGAGACCCAGTACTTC. Translation: CASSPPGHTGQETQYF.

This sequence joins TRBV4-3 and TRBJ2-2, with D possibly being TRBD1 (5 bases). The CDR3 is 14 amino acids. V was trimmed by 1 base and J by 7 bases, leaving 10 bases between them. The V gene's germline CDR1 is LGHNA and CDR2 YSLEER. The CDR3 is CASSQVPQGGELFF. The CDR3 coding sequence is TGCGCCAGCAGCCAAGTCCCTCAGGGCGGGGAGCTGTTTTTT.

V usage is TRBV7-9 and J usage is TRBJ1-6; weak D call: TRBD1 (6 bases). Germline V lookup: CDR1 SEHNR, CDR2 FQNEAQ (reference sequence). The CDR3 has 16 residues. V was pared by 1 base and J by 8 bases, with 15 bases between. CDR3 DNA sequence: TGTGCCAGCAGCTTAGTTTCCCAGGGGCTGTATTCACCCCTCCACTTT. Protein: CASSLVSQGLYSPLHF.

The chain links TRBV7-9 to TRBJ2-1; no definite D call. Germline V gene lookup returns CDR1 SEHNR and CDR2 FQNEAQ (reference sequence). V dropped 5 bases and J dropped 4 bases, with 6 bases sitting between them. The CDR3 totals 12 residues. Here the CDR3 reads CASSPQYNEQFF. The CDR3 nucleotides are TGTGCCAGCAGCCCCCAATACAATGAGCAGTTCTTC.

This rearrangement joins TRBV1 to TRBJ2-7; TRBD2, the table's D call, was not compared with the DNA. TRBV1 is listed as a pseudogene. The CDR3 runs 16 residues. In DNA form, the CDR3 reads TGCACCAGCAACCAAGGAGAAGCGGGCCGCTCCTACGAGCAGTACTTC. Its protein product is CTSNQGEAGRSYEQYF.

V usage is TRBV19 and J usage is TRBJ1-1, with D unresolved. Germline V gene data show CDR1 as LNHDA and CDR2 as SQIVND (reference sequence). Deletions cut 0 bases from V and 1 base from J, with 6 bases between. The CDR3 contains 14 residues. The CDR3 spells CASSIDRGNTEAFF. The DNA of the CDR3 is TGTGCCAGTAGTATAGATCGGGGGAACACTGAAGCTTTCTTT.

The CDR3 DNA reads as TGTGCCAGTAGTCTCGGACAGGGGTTCCGAGAGCAGTACTTC. Amino acids: CASSLGQGFREQYF. This chain links TRBV19 with TRBJ2-7; 9 bases agree with TRBD1. Trimming took 5 bases from V and 7 from J; bases not matched to a gene: 9. This CDR3 has 14 residues. Germline CDR1 is LNHDA and CDR2 is SQIVND (reference sequence).

CDR3 in DNA: TGTGCCAGCAGTTTCTGGAGGGAAACGCAGCCCCAGCATTTT. This gives the protein CASSFWRETQPQHF. The V and J genes are TRBV28 and TRBJ1-5; D is unresolved. Per the germline V gene, CDR1 is MDHEN and CDR2 is SYDVKM. The CDR3 covers 14 residues. V was trimmed by 3 bases and J by 7 bases, leaving 13 bases between them. Together with reference TRBV28 and TRBJ1-5, the CDR3 gives the full variable domain: DVKVTQSSRYLVKRTGEKVFLECVQDMDHENMFWYRQDPGLGLRLIYFSYDVKMKEKGDIPEGYSVSREKKERFSLILESASTNQTSMYLCASSFWRETQPQHFGDGTRLSIL.

The chain is built from TRBV28 and TRBJ2-3; 7 bases match TRBD2. The CDR3 runs to 14 residues. V shed 5 bases, J shed 2 bases, and the junction held 4 bases outside the gene matches. Germline lookup yields CDR1 MDHEN and CDR2 SYDVKM. CDR3 coding DNA: TGTGCCAGCAGTGACCGGGACTACACAGATACGCAGTATTTT. Translating gives CASSDRDYTDTQYF.